One TCR beta chain is described in this entry. These data are taken from a study of blood T cell repertoires in COVID-19. Study-level information: Samples of COVID-19 (acute and convalescent) were obtained from the United States, Italy and Spain. Sample material is recorded as cDNA or gDNA derived from T cells, B-cell-depleted T cells, or PBMCs.

Authors' analysis steps: How many nucleated cells were present was estimated from reference gene primer amplification. Profiled with immunoSEQ multiplex PCR; TCRdb holds only in-frame clones, not every one. For V, J and clone size, that table is used; D and trimming come from the DNA. This sample has about 140,000 clones, with approximately 84% found just once. V was clipped by 4 bases and J by 13 bases; unmatched bases: 9. Germline-derived CDR1 and CDR2 are SGHRS and YFSETQ. The CDR3 spans 12 residues. Sequenced: peripheral blood. This chain uses TRBV5-1 with TRBJ1-2, with 8 positions matching TRBD1. The source is a woman older than 75 in a cohort sampled during active or convalescent COVID-19. The CDR3 here is CASSAVGQGGTF. The CDR3 nucleotides read TGCGCCAGCAGCGCCGTCGGACAGGGCGGCACCTTC.